A single sample gave rise to the 12 T cell receptor beta chains below, sequenced in a study of control samples from healthy donors and cancer patients. Only in-frame clones appear in the TCRdb table, and some are missing; sequencing was by immunoSEQ multiplex PCR. Of 40,000 or so clones listed, about 86% are singletons. Sample: PBMCs. The receptors originated from a woman aged 55 to 70 with lung cancer.

V gene TRBV14 combines with J gene TRBJ2-3, with D perhaps matching TRBD1 or TRBD2 (5 bases each). V gave up 1 base and J gave up 0 bases, with 8 bases separating them. Germline V gene sequence: CDR1 SGHDN, CDR2 FVKESK. This CDR3 spans 15 amino acids. The CDR3 sequence is CASSQGGISTDTQYF. Written as DNA, the CDR3 is TGTGCCAGCAGCCAAGGGGGGATTAGCACAGATACGCAGTATTTT.

V and J are TRBV20-1 and TRBJ2-3; no definite D call. Trimming removed 8 bases at V and 6 bases at J, with 12 bases between. CDR3 length equals 11 residues. CDR1 is DFQATT, CDR2 SNEGSKA, per germline (reference sequence). CDR3 nucleotide sequence: TGCAGTAGGGCTATCGCCGATACGCAGTATTTT. Translation: CSRAIADTQYF.

The gene calls are TRBV5-6 and TRBJ2-5, with 7 nucleotides matching TRBD1. CDR1 and CDR2 (germline): SGHDT, YYEEEE. This CDR3 comprises 14 residues. The ends lost 4 bases at V and 2 bases at J; junction bases unmatched: 5. The CDR3 DNA reads as TGTGCCAGCAGCAGCGGACAGGTACAAGAGACCCAGTACTTC. Translation gives CASSSGQVQETQYF.

The CDR3 here is CASSSGGWNEQFF. The CDR3 DNA sequence: TGTGCCAGCAGCTCAGGGGGCTGGAATGAGCAGTTCTTC. The chain couples TRBV7-8 to TRBJ2-1; TRBD1 matches 8 bases. This CDR3 is built from 13 residues. Germline CDR1 and CDR2: SGHVS and FQNEAQ. Trimming removed 4 bases from V and 7 bases from J; junction bases left unmatched: 3.

This clone was counted a single time. This rearrangement joins TRBV6-2 or TRBV6-3 to TRBJ2-1; 8 bases are a match to TRBD1. J lost 7 bases, V lost 2 bases, and 7 bases had no gene match. This CDR3 is 15 amino acids long. From germline, CDR1 is MNHEY and CDR2 SVGEGT. The CDR3 here is CASSYPQGAQNEQFF. The CDR3 DNA sequence: TGTGCCAGCAGTTACCCCCAGGGGGCGCAGAATGAGCAGTTCTTC.

This sequence joins TRBV27 and TRBJ1-2; no clear D gene. Germline V gene data show CDR1 as MNHEY and CDR2 as SMNVEV (reference sequence). V was trimmed by 3 bases and J by 0 bases, leaving 8 bases between them. The CDR3 is 14 amino acids. The CDR3 DNA is TGTGCCAGCAGTTTCACAGACTCTAACTATGGCTACACCTTC. It is translated as CASSFTDSNYGYTF.

The chain is built from TRBV30 and TRBJ1-3, with TRBD1 matching over 8 bases. The CDR3 runs to 12 residues. With 8 bases clipped from V and 4 bases from J, the junction kept 4 bases outside the gene matches. CDR1 and CDR2 from the germline V gene are GTSNPN and SVGIG (reference sequence). CDR3 loop: CASRGLGNTIYF. CDR3 in DNA: TGTGCCAGCAGGGGGCTCGGAAACACCATATATTTT.

V is TRBV2 and J is TRBJ2-7, with D unclear. CDR1 and CDR2 (germline): SNHLY, FYNNEI. Trimming took off 1 base at V and 2 bases at J, with 15 bases between the two ends. This CDR3 has 16 amino acids. The CDR3 sequence is CASSEGPTASTYEQYF. As DNA, the CDR3 is TGTGCCAGCAGTGAAGGTCCAACTGCTTCGACCTACGAGCAGTACTTC.

The gene calls are TRBV28 and TRBJ2-2; weak D call: TRBD2 (5 bases). V lost 1 base, J lost 6 bases, and 12 bases lay in between. The CDR3 extends over 15 amino acids. The germline gives CDR1 MDHEN, CDR2 SYDVKM. In nucleotides, the CDR3 is TGTGCCAGCAGTTTATCAGAGCGGAGTGCCGGGGAGCTGTTTTTT. This gives the protein CASSLSERSAGELFF. The whole variable domain, remainder taken from reference TRBV28 and TRBJ2-2, is DVKVTQSSRYLVKRTGEKVFLECVQDMDHENMFWYRQDPGLGLRLIYFSYDVKMKEKGDIPEGYSVSREKKERFSLILESASTNQTSMYLCASSLSERSAGELFFGEGSRLTVL.

V usage is TRBV9 and J usage is TRBJ2-3, with 7 bases lining up with TRBD2. V trimming: 3 bases; J trimming: 4 bases; junction bases outside the gene matches: 11. The CDR3 extends over 16 amino acids. From germline, CDR1 is SGDLS and CDR2 YYNGEE. The CDR3 DNA reads as TGTGCCAGCAGCGCGATCGGCGGGAGAGGGTCAGATACGCAGTATTTT. Encoded protein: CASSAIGGRGSDTQYF. The variable domain in full, with the rest retrieved from reference TRBV9 and TRBJ2-3, is DSGVTQTPKHLITATGQRVTLRCSPRSGDLSVYWYQQSLDQGLQFLIQYYNGEERAKGNILERFSAQQFPDLHSELNLSSLELGDSALYFCASSAIGGRGSDTQYFGPGTRLTVL.

For the CDR3, the DNA is TGTGCCAGCAGCTTAGGGGAGGGGTCCTCCTATGGCTACACCTTC. It encodes CASSLGEGSSYGYTF. The rearrangement uses TRBV7-8 and TRBJ1-2, with D perhaps matching TRBD1 (5 bases). Germline loops: CDR1 SGHVS, CDR2 FQNEAQ. The V end was cut by 1 base, the J end by 4 bases, with 13 bases between. The CDR3 sequence is 15 residues long.

This clone was recorded a few times. The V gene is TRBV29-1, the J gene TRBJ1-3; no reliable D call. This CDR3 has 11 amino acids. Between the trimmed V and J ends, which lost 0 bases and 6 bases, there was a span of 3 bases. Germline CDR1 SQVTM, CDR2 ANQGSEA. CDR3 residues: CSVEEPNTIYF. The DNA of the CDR3 is TGCAGCGTTGAAGAGCCAAACACCATATATTTT.